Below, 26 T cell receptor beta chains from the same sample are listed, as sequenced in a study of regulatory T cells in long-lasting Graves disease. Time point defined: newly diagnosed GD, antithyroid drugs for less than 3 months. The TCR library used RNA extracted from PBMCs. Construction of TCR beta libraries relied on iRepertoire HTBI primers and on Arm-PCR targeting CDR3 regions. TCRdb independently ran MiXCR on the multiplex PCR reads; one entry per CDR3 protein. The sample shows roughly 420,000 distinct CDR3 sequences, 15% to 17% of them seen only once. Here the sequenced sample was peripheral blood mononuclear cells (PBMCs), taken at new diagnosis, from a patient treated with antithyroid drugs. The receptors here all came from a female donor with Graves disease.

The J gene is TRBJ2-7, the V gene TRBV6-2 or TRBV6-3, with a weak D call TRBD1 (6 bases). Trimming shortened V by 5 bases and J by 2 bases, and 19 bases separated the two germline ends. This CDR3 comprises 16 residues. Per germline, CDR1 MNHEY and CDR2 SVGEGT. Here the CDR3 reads CASSEFSTGKPYEQYF. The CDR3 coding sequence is TGTGCCAGCAGTGAATTTAGTACAGGGAAACCCTACGAGCAGTACTTC.

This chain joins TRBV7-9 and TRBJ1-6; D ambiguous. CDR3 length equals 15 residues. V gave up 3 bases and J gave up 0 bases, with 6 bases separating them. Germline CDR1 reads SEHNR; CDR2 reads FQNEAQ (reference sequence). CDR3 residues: CASSFGSSYNSPLHF. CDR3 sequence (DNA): TGTGCCAGCAGCTTCGGGAGCTCCTATAATTCACCCCTCCACTTT.

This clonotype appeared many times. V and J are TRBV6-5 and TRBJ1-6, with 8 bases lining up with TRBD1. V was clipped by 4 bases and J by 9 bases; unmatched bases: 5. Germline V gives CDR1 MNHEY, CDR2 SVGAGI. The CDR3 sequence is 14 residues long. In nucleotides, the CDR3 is TGTGCCAGCAGTTCGGACAGGGATGGTTCACCCCTCCACTTT. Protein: CASSSDRDGSPLHF.

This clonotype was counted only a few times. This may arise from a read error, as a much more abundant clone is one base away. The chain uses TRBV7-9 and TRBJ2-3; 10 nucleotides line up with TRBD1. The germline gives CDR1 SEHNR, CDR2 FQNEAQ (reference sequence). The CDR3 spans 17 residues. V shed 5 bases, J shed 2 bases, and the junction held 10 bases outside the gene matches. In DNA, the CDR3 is TGTGCCAGCAGCGCCAGACAGGGGGCGGAAAACACAGATACGCAGTATTTT. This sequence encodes CASSARQGAENTDTQYF.

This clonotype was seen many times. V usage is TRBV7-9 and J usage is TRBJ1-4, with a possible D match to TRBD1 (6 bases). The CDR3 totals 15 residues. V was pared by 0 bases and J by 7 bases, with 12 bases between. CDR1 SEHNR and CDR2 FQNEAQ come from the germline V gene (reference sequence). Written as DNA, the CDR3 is TGTGCCAGCAGCTTAGCAACAGGGTCCAGTGAAAAACTGTTTTTT. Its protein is CASSLATGSSEKLFF.

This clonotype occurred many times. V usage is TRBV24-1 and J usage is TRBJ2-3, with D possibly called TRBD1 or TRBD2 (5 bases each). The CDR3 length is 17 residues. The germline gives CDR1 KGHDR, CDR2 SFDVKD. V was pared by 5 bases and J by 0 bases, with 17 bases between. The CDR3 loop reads CATSAGPKQSSTDTQYF. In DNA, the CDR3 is TGTGCCACCAGTGCGGGACCTAAACAATCTAGCACAGATACGCAGTATTTT.

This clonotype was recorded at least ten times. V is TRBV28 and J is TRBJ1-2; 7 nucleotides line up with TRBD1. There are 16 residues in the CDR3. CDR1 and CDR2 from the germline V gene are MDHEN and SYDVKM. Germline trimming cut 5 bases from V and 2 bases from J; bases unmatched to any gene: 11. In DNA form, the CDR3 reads TGTGCCAGCAGTACTGATATGGTGGACAGGAACTATGGCTACACCTTC. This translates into CASSTDMVDRNYGYTF.

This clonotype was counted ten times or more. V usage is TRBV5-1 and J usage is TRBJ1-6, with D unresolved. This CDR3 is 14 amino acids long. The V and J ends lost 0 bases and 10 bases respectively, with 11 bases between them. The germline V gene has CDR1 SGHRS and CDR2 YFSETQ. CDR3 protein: CASSLEMTYSPLHF. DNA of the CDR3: TGCGCCAGCAGCTTGGAAATGACATACTCACCCCTCCACTTT.

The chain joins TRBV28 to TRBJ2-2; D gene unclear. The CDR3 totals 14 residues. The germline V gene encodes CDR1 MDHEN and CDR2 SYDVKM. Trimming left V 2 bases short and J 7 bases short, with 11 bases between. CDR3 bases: TGTGCCAGCAGTTTAAGGAACCCGATCGGGGAGCTGTTTTTT. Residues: CASSLRNPIGELFF. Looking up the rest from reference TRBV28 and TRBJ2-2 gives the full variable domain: DVKVTQSSRYLVKRTGEKVFLECVQDMDHENMFWYRQDPGLGLRLIYFSYDVKMKEKGDIPEGYSVSREKKERFSLILESASTNQTSMYLCASSLRNPIGELFFGEGSRLTVL.

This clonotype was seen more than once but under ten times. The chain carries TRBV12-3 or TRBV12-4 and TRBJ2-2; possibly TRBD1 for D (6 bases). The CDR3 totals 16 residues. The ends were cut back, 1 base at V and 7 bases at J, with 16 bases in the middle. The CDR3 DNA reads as TGTGCCAGCAGTTTAGAAGGCACAGGGCTTAGCGGGGAGCTGTTTTTT. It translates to CASSLEGTGLSGELFF.

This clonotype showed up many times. CDR3 in DNA: TGTGCCAGCAGTGGACCGAATGAAAAACTGTTTTTT. Its translation: CASSGPNEKLFF. The V call is TRBV27, the J call TRBJ1-4; D call uncertain. Germline V CDR1 and CDR2: MNHEY, SMNVEV (reference sequence). Trimming took 5 bases from V and 5 from J, leaving 6 bases between them. The CDR3 has 12 residues.

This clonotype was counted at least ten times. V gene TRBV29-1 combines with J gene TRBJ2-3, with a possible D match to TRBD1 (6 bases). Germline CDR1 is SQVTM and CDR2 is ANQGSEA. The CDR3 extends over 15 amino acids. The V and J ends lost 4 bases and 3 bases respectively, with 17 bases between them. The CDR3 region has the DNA TGCAGCGTTGCAGGGTCGGGGACACCGACAGATACGCAGTATTTT. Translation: CSVAGSGTPTDTQYF.

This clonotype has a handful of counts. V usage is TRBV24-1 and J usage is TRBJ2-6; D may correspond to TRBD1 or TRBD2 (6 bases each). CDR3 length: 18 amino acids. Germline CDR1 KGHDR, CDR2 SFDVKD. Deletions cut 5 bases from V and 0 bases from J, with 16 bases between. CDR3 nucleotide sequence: TGTGCCACCAGTGTAGGGGGGCCTAGCGCCTCTGGGGCCAACGTCCTGACTTTC. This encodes CATSVGGPSASGANVLTF.

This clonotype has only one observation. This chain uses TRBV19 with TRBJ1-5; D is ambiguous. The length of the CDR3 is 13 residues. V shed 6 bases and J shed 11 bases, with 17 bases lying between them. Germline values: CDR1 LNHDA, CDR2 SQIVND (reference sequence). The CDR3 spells CASRTSEGRTQHF. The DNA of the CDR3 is TGTGCCAGTAGAACGAGTGAGGGCCGGACCCAGCATTTT.

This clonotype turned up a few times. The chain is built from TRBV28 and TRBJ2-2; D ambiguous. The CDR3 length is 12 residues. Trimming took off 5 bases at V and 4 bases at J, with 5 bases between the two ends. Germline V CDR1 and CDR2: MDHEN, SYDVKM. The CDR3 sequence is CASSTSTGELFF. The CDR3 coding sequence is TGTGCCAGCAGTACAAGCACCGGGGAGCTGTTTTTT.

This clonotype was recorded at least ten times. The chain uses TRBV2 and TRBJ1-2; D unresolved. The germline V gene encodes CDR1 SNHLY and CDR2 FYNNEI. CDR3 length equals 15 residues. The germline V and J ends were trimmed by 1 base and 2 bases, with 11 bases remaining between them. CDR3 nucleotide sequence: TGTGCCAGCAGTGAAGGGCAACGTGCCAACTATGGCTACACCTTC. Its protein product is CASSEGQRANYGYTF.

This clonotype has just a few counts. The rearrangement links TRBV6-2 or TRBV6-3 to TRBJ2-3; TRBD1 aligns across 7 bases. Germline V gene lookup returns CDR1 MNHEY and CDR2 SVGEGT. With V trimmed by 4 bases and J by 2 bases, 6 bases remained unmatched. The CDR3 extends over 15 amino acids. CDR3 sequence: CASSLGGPHTDTQYF. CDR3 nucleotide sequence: TGTGCCAGCAGTTTAGGGGGCCCTCACACAGATACGCAGTATTTT.

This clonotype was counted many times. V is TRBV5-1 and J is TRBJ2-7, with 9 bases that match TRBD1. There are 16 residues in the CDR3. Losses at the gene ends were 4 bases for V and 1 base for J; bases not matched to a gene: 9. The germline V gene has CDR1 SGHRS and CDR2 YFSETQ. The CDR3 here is CASSRDRAEHSYEQYF. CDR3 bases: TGCGCCAGCAGCCGGGACAGGGCCGAACATTCCTACGAGCAGTACTTC.

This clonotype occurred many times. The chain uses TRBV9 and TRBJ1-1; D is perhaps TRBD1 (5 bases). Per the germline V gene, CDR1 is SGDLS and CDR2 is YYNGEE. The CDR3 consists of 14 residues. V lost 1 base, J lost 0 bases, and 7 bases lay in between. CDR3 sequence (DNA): TGTGCCAGCAGCGTAACAGGCGTGAACACTGAAGCTTTCTTT. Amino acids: CASSVTGVNTEAFF.

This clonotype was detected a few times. Here the CDR3 DNA reads TGCGCCAGCAGCACCCGACAGGGGGCGGACACCGGGGAGCTGTTTTTT. Protein sequence: CASSTRQGADTGELFF. The chain joins TRBV4-1 to TRBJ2-2; the match to TRBD1 covers 10 bases. Germline V CDR1 and CDR2: MGHRA, YSYEKL. The CDR3 is 16 residues long. V lost 5 bases and J lost 3; bases outside the gene matches: 6.

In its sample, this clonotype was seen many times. Written as DNA, the CDR3 is TGTGCCAGCAGACATATTCCGGGACTCCTTAACTCCTACGAGCAGTACTTC. As protein: CASRHIPGLLNSYEQYF. The chain employs TRBV28 and TRBJ2-7; D is perhaps TRBD2 (6 bases). With 6 bases removed from V and 0 bases from J, the gap between germline ends came to 21 bases. Germline V gene sequence: CDR1 MDHEN, CDR2 SYDVKM. This CDR3 contains 17 residues. The full variable domain, in which reference TRBV28 and TRBJ2-7 provide the parts outside the CDR3, is DVKVTQSSRYLVKRTGEKVFLECVQDMDHENMFWYRQDPGLGLRLIYFSYDVKMKEKGDIPEGYSVSREKKERFSLILESASTNQTSMYLCASRHIPGLLNSYEQYFGPGTRLTVT.

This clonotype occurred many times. The CDR3 DNA follows: TGCGCCAGCAGCCAGGGCCCTCCGAATAGCCGGAGGGTAACAGATACGCAGTATTTT. Protein: CASSQGPPNSRRVTDTQYF. The chain combines TRBV4-3 with TRBJ2-3; D perhaps matches TRBD2 (6 bases). This CDR3 is 19 amino acids long. Germline-derived CDR1 and CDR2 are LGHNA and YSLEER. Trimming left V 3 bases short and J 3 bases short, with 25 bases between.

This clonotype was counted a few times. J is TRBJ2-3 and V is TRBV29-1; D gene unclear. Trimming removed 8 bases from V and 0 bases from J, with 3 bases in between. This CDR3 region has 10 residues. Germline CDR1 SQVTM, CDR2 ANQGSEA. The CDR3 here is CSMSTDTQYF. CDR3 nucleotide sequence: TGCAGCATGAGCACAGATACGCAGTATTTT.

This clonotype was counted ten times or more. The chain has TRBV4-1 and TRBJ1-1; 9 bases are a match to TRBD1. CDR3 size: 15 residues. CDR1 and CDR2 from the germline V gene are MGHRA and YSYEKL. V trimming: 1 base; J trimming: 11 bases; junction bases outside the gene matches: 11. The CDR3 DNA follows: TGCGCCAGCAGCCAAGGGCCACAGGGGGCGACGTGGGCTTTCTTT. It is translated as CASSQGPQGATWAFF.

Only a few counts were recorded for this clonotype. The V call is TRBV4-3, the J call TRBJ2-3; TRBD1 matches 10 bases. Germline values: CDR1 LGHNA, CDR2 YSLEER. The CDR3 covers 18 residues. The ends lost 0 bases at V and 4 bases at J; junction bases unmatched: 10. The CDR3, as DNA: TGCGCCAGCAGCCAAGACATTGGGGACAGGGGACGCCCAGATACGCAGTATTTT. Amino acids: CASSQDIGDRGRPDTQYF.

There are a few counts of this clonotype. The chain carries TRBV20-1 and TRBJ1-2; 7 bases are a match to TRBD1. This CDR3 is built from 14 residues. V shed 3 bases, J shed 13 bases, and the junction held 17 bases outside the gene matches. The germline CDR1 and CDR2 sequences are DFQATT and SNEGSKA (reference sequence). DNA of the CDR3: TGCAGTGCTAGGCTTGGACAGGCCACTATGGCGGGCACCTTC. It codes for CSARLGQATMAGTF.